The rows below give T cell receptor beta chains drawn from one sample of a study of cytotoxic CD8 clonotypes in ibrutinib-treated CLL. Only in-frame clones appear in the TCRdb table, and some are missing; sequencing was by immunoSEQ multiplex PCR. This table has approximately 320,000 clones, around 66% appearing once. Sample: PBMCs, taken after 36 months of ibrutinib treatment. The source is a human donor with chronic lymphocytic leukemia. Each CDR3 is given with its conserved first and last residue. The order of the fields is V gene, clone size, J gene, D gene, CDR3 DNA, CDR3 protein. A D gene is named only where the DNA matches it firmly. Size tells how often a clone was seen (once, few, many) or the class of an expanded clone, and some rows leave it out.

TRBV29-1	.	TRBJ2-1	TRBD2	TGCAGCGCCATGATTACTAGCGGAAACAATGAGCAGTTCTTC	CSAMITSGNNEQFF
TRBV2	.	TRBJ1-2	TRBD1	TGTGCCAGCAGTGAATCCGGGACAGGGATCTTTTGGTATGGCTACACCTTC	CASSESGTGIFWYGYTF
TRBV15	.	TRBJ2-1	.	TGTGCCACTTCGCTGGTTTTCTACAATGAGCAGTTCTTC	CATSLVFYNEQFF
TRBV7-2	once	TRBJ2-7	TRBD1	TGTGCCAGCAGCTTAGCTGGAACAGGGGACCCCGAGCAGTACTTC	CASSLAGTGDPEQYF
TRBV19	.	TRBJ2-3	TRBD1	TGTGCCAGTAGTATCCGGGACAGTAACACAGATACGCAGTATTTT	CASSIRDSNTDTQYF
TRBV18	.	TRBJ2-6	.	TGTGCCAGCTCAACGTCTTCCTCCGGGGTCGGGGCCAACGTCCTGACTTTC	CASSTSSSGVGANVLTF
TRBV6-1	.	TRBJ2-1	.	TGTGCCAGCACCTCATGGGGGATTGGGGGCAATGAGCAGTTCTTC	CASTSWGIGGNEQFF
TRBV2	.	TRBJ1-2	.	TGTGCCAGCAGTGAACAGGGGACGGTTTATGGCTACACCTTC	CASSEQGTVYGYTF
TRBV4-1	.	TRBJ1-1	TRBD1	TGCGCCAGCAGCCTCCAGGACAGGGCCACTGAAGCTTTCTTT	CASSLQDRATEAFF
TRBV5-8	.	TRBJ2-7	.	TGTGCCAGCAGCTTGGGAGACAGCCCCTACGAGCAGTACTTC	CASSLGDSPYEQYF
TRBV29-1	once	TRBJ2-1	.	TGCAGCGTTGATCTCCCCCGGAGAAGGCACAATGAGCAGTTCTTC	CSVDLPRRRHNEQFF
TRBV4-1	.	TRBJ2-3	TRBD2	TGCGCCAGCAGCCAGATTCCCGCACTAGCGGGAGGGACAGATACGCAGTATTTT	CASSQIPALAGGTDTQYF
TRBV12-5	.	TRBJ2-2	.	TGTGCTAGTGGTTTGGCGCTAGCTTCCACCGGGGAGCTGTTTTTT	CASGLALASTGELFF
TRBV5-1	.	TRBJ2-3	TRBD2	TGCGCCAGCAGCCCCCGACGGGGGGTGGTCACAGATACGCAGTATTTT	CASSPRRGVVTDTQYF
TRBV29-1	few	TRBJ1-1	TRBD1	TGCAGCGCTTTCACAGGGGGCGGTGAAGCTTTCTTT	CSAFTGGGEAFF
TRBV2	.	TRBJ2-5	TRBD1	TGTGCCAGCAGTGCCCCTACAGGGGGCAGGGAGACCCAGTACTTC	CASSAPTGGRETQYF
TRBV6-5	.	TRBJ2-7	.	TGTGCCAGCAGCAAGCAGGGTTTGGAGCAGTACTTC	CASSKQGLEQYF
TRBV5-1	.	TRBJ2-3	.	TGCGCCAGCAGCAAGGGGACCCCGATGGATACGCAGTATTTT	CASSKGTPMDTQYF
TRBV9	few	TRBJ1-6	.	TGTGCCAGCAGCGTAGGGGGTAGTTCACCCCTCCACTTT	CASSVGGSSPLHF
TRBV13	.	TRBJ2-5	TRBD1	TGTGCCAGCAGCTCCCCCGCAGACAGGGCGATACCCGAAGAGACCCAGTACTTC	CASSSPADRAIPEETQYF
TRBV7-2	.	TRBJ2-7	.	TGTGCCAGCAGCTTACCCCGGGGGCCATCCTACGAGCAGTACTTC	CASSLPRGPSYEQYF
TRBV27	.	TRBJ1-6	TRBD1	TGTGCCAGCAGTTTATCGGGACAGGGTAATTCACCCCTCCACTTT	CASSLSGQGNSPLHF
TRBV15	.	TRBJ2-5	.	TGTGCCACCAGCGCCGTCTATGAGACCCAGTACTTC	CATSAVYETQYF
TRBV6-6	.	TRBJ2-5	.	TGTGCCAGCAGGATTTACGGGTGGGGAAAAGAGACCCAGTACTTC	CASRIYGWGKETQYF
TRBV18	once	TRBJ1-3	.	TGTGCCAGCTCACACTCACGGGACTCTGGAAACACCATATATTTT	CASSHSRDSGNTIYF
TRBV10-3	.	TRBJ1-4	.	TGTGCCATCTCGGCAGCCTATAATGAAAAACTGTTTTTT	CAISAAYNEKLFF
TRBV27	.	TRBJ2-7	.	TGTGCCAGCAGTTCCCCGGGGACTCCCGTCCACGAGCAGTACTTC	CASSSPGTPVHEQYF
TRBV5-1	.	TRBJ1-1	.	TGCGCCAGCAGCTTCAGGGGCGGGAGCACTGAAGCTTTCTTT	CASSFRGGSTEAFF
TRBV11-1	.	TRBJ2-7	.	TGTGCCAGCAGCTTTTCTCTTAGCGACATGGGCTACGAGCAGTACTTC	CASSFSLSDMGYEQYF
TRBV6-5	once	TRBJ2-3	TRBD1	TGTGCCAGCAGTCCCAGCGACAGGGGAGATACGCAGTATTTT	CASSPSDRGDTQYF
TRBV28	.	TRBJ1-5	.	TGTGCCAGCATAACAGGGAGGGTCAATCAGCCCCAGCATTTT	CASITGRVNQPQHF
TRBV2	.	TRBJ2-1	TRBD1	TGTGCCAGCAGTGAAGGTGGGACAGGGGTGGATGAGCAGTTCTTC	CASSEGGTGVDEQFF
TRBV2	.	TRBJ1-5	.	TGTGCCAGCAGGGCGGGCTCCCTGACAGGCAATCAGCCCCAGCATTTT	CASRAGSLTGNQPQHF
TRBV13	.	TRBJ2-7	TRBD2	TGTGCCAGCAGCCCCGGGACTAGCGGGAGTTACGAGCAGTACTTC	CASSPGTSGSYEQYF
TRBV25-1	.	TRBJ2-1	.	TGTGCCAGCAGTGAATTTTGGGATTACAATGAGCAGTTCTTC	CASSEFWDYNEQFF
TRBV6-6	.	TRBJ1-1	TRBD1	TGTGCCAGCAGCTCCGACAGGGGAATACAAGCTTTCTTT	CASSSDRGIQAFF
TRBV5-1	.	TRBJ2-1	TRBD1	TGCGCCAGCAGCTGGGACAGTCTACCAGGCAATGAGCAGTTCTTC	CASSWDSLPGNEQFF
TRBV9	.	TRBJ2-7	TRBD1	TGTGCCAGCAGCGTAGCTGGTTCAGGGGGCGTGTGGGACGAGCAGTACTTC	CASSVAGSGGVWDEQYF
TRBV19	once	TRBJ2-2	.	TGTGCCAGTAGTAGAAGGACCGGGGAGCTGTTTTTT	CASSRRTGELFF
TRBV6-5	.	TRBJ1-2	.	TGTGCCAGCACCTCCCTAGGGGCCAACTATGGCTACACCTTC	CASTSLGANYGYTF
TRBV7-6	.	TRBJ2-2	.	TGTGCCAGCAGCTTTTTACTCGCGAACACCGGGGAGCTGTTTTTT	CASSFLLANTGELFF
TRBV12-2	few	TRBJ1-5	.	TGTGCAAGTCGCGTTGGATACAGGATCAGCAATCAGCCCCAGCATTTT	CASRVGYRISNQPQHF
TRBV5-1	.	TRBJ1-2	.	TGCGCCAGTAGACTGGGCACCCAGAACTATGGCTACACCTTC	CASRLGTQNYGYTF
TRBV18	.	TRBJ2-3	.	TGTGCCAGCTCACCTGAGATGCCTCCAGATACGCAGTATTTT	CASSPEMPPDTQYF
TRBV14	few	TRBJ2-7	TRBD1	TGTGCCAGCAGCCTAACCGGGACAGGGGCGTGGGAGCAGTACTTC	CASSLTGTGAWEQYF
TRBV6-4	.	TRBJ2-7	.	TGTGCCATCAGTGTTGGTGGAATCCCCTACGAGCAGTACTTC	CAISVGGIPYEQYF
TRBV7-2	.	TRBJ2-6	TRBD2	TGTGCCAGCAGCCTGGGAGGGACCGGGGCCAACGTCCTGACTTTC	CASSLGGTGANVLTF
TRBV9	once	TRBJ2-1	TRBD2	TGTGCCAGCAGCGTAGGGCTAGCGGGTATGAGGGAGCAGTTCTTC	CASSVGLAGMREQFF
TRBV10-3	few	TRBJ1-2	.	TGTGCCATCAGTGCGGGGGCCTATGGCTACACCTTC	CAISAGAYGYTF
TRBV10-3	.	TRBJ2-3	TRBD2	TGTGCCATCAAAATCGGGCTAGCGGGGGCTAGCACAGATACGCAGTATTTT	CAIKIGLAGASTDTQYF
TRBV28	.	TRBJ1-3	.	TGTGCCAGCGGGGGGGACATCGTCTATGGAAACACCATATATTTT	CASGGDIVYGNTIYF
TRBV29-1	.	TRBJ1-2	TRBD1	TGCAGCGTTGAGGACAGGGGGGACTATGGCTACACCTTC	CSVEDRGDYGYTF
TRBV18	few	TRBJ2-4	.	TGTGCCAGCTCACCTTGGTTTGGGGACCTAAGAGACATTCAGTACTTC	CASSPWFGDLRDIQYF
TRBV7-9	.	TRBJ1-2	.	TGTGCCAGCAGCTCCCAGGCTGGCTACACCTTC	CASSSQAGYTF
TRBV19	few	TRBJ2-7	TRBD2	TGTGCCAGTAGTACTCGGACTAGCGGAAGCTCCTACGAGCAGTACTTC	CASSTRTSGSSYEQYF
TRBV29-1	.	TRBJ1-1	.	TGCAGCGTGTTTATGAACACTGAAGCTTTCTTT	CSVFMNTEAFF
TRBV7-2	few	TRBJ2-2	.	TGTGCCAGCACCCGGGAGAAACCCGGGGAGCTGTTTTTT	CASTREKPGELFF